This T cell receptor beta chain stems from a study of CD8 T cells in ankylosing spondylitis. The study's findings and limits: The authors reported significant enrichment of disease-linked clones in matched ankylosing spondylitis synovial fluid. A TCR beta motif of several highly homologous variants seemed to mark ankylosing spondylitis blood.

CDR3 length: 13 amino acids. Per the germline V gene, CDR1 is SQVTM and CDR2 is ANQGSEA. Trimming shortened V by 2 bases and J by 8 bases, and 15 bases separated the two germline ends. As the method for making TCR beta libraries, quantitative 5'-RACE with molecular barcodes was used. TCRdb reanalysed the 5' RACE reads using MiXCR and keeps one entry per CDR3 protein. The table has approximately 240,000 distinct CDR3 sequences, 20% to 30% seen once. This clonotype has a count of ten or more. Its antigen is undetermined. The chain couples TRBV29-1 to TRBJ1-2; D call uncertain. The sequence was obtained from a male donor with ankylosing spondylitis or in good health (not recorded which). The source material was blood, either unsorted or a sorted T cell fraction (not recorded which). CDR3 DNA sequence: TGCAGCGTTGAATTGGGCACCCGAGGGGGCTACACCTTC. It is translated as CSVELGTRGGYTF.